This T cell receptor beta chain came from a study of blood T cell repertoires in COVID-19. Study background: Samples of COVID-19 (acute and convalescent) were obtained from the United States, Italy and Spain. The analysed material was cDNA or gDNA that came from T cells, B-cell-depleted T cells, or PBMCs.

The CDR3 is 16 residues long. J gave up 7 bases and V 6 bases, and 13 bases lay outside the gene matches. Per the germline V gene, CDR1 is MNHEY and CDR2 is SVGEGT. Methods used by the authors: Estimates of nucleated cell counts were drawn from the amplification of reference gene primers. Produced via immunoSEQ multiplex PCR; TCRdb's table is partial and in-frame only. Clone size and the V and J calls come from that table; the DNA yielded D and trimming. Here the sample spans about 220,000 clones, 70% to 90% being singletons. Donors were grouped by their self-reported clinical history. This clone was detected once.

This sequence originates from a woman between 40 and 55 years old with acute COVID-19. V is TRBV6-2 or TRBV6-3 and J is TRBJ1-5, with 9 bases matching TRBD1. The sequenced sample consisted of PBMCs or T cells enriched from blood (not recorded which). The CDR3 here is CASSSIAGQGLQPQHF. CDR3 nucleotides: TGTGCCAGCAGCTCAATCGCGGGACAGGGCCTCCAGCCCCAGCATTTT.